The next 18 T cell receptor beta chains were all read from a single sample in a study of sequential checkpoint blockade in melanoma. Treatment of the sample: randomized to nivolumab then ipilimumab (arm A) or the reverse (arm B). Method: immunoSEQ multiplex PCR; TCRdb's copy keeps in-frame clones and lacks some. The data contain 35,000 to 45,000 clones, 88% of them singletons. This material consisted of CD8+ T cells sorted from blood (inferred from file names), taken from a patient given nivolumab and ipilimumab in sequence. The receptor source for this set is a human donor with melanoma.

The V gene is TRBV27, the J gene TRBJ2-5; D may be TRBD2 (5 bases). The J call may be faulty, since TRBJ2-7 better matches the DNA end. CDR3 size: 14 residues. Germline CDR1 reads MNHEY; CDR2 reads SMNVEV (reference sequence). The CDR3 region has the DNA TGTGCCAGCAGTTTTGAGGGAGTGCCGTACGAGCAGTACTTC. Translation gives CASSFEGVPYEQYF.

The rearrangement joins TRBV13 to TRBJ2-5, with TRBD2 matching 8 bases. V was clipped by 0 bases and J by 3 bases; unmatched bases: 0. Germline values: CDR1 PRHDT, CDR2 FYEKMQ (reference sequence). The CDR3 contains 14 residues. Written as DNA, the CDR3 is TGTGCCAGCAGCTTAGGAGCGGGAGAAGAGACCCAGTACTTC. It is translated as CASSLGAGEETQYF.

This clone appeared once. This chain uses TRBV19 with TRBJ1-5; D not certain. V shed 2 bases and J shed 6 bases, with 14 bases lying between them. The CDR3 contains 15 residues. CDR1 is LNHDA and CDR2 is SQIVND in the germline V gene (reference sequence). CDR3 in DNA: TGTGCCAGTAGTATAACGCAGACGGCAGGTCAGCCCCAGCATTTT. It encodes CASSITQTAGQPQHF.

This sequence joins TRBV19 and TRBJ2-3; 11 bases agree with TRBD2. Germline values: CDR1 LNHDA, CDR2 SQIVND (reference sequence). The V and J ends lost 6 bases and 5 bases, in that order; junction bases with no gene match: 7. This CDR3 comprises 15 residues. Written as DNA, the CDR3 is TGTGCCAGTAGAGGTATAGCGGGAGGGGTAGATACGCAGTATTTT. Its translation: CASRGIAGGVDTQYF.

The chain links TRBV2 to TRBJ2-1; a weak D match, TRBD2 (5 bases). Germline V lookup: CDR1 SNHLY, CDR2 FYNNEI. Trimming took 3 bases from V and 5 from J, leaving 11 bases between them. The CDR3 has 14 residues. The CDR3 here is CASSDFWGDNEQFF. The CDR3 DNA reads as TGTGCCAGCAGTGACTTCTGGGGAGACAATGAGCAGTTCTTC.

The chain recombines TRBV7-9 with TRBJ2-2, with TRBD1 as a possible D gene (6 bases). CDR1 is SEHNR, CDR2 FQNEAQ, per germline (reference sequence). V was shortened by 6 bases and J by 4 bases, with 24 bases between the two germline ends. The CDR3 has 18 amino acids. This CDR3 is CASRPSMDSRLGTGELFF. CDR3 DNA sequence: TGTGCCAGCAGGCCCAGTATGGACAGCCGGTTGGGCACCGGGGAGCTGTTTTTT. The full variable domain, its missing parts supplied by reference TRBV7-9 and TRBJ2-2, is DTGVSQNPRHKITKRGQNVTFRCDPISEHNRLYWYRQTLGQGPEFLTYFQNEAQLEKSRLLSDRFSAERPKGSFSTLEIQRTEQGDSAMYLCASRPSMDSRLGTGELFFGEGSRLTVL.

The V call is TRBV29-1, the J call TRBJ1-5; 7 positions agree with TRBD1. The ends lost 5 bases at V and 4 bases at J; junction bases unmatched: 8. Germline V gene sequence: CDR1 SQVTM, CDR2 ANQGSEA. This CDR3 contains 14 residues. In nucleotides, the CDR3 is TGCAGCGTTAAGTTCGGGACAGCTAATCAGCCCCAGCATTTT. Encoded protein: CSVKFGTANQPQHF.

V usage is TRBV19 and J usage is TRBJ1-5; 8 bases fit TRBD1. Germline V CDR1 and CDR2: LNHDA, SQIVND (reference sequence). CDR3 size: 15 residues. V shed 1 base and J 4 bases; nucleotides not matched to a gene: 3. The CDR3 DNA reads as TGTGCCAGTAGTATAGGGCAGGGGGCTAATCAGCCCCAGCATTTT. Protein: CASSIGQGANQPQHF.

The V call is TRBV2, the J call TRBJ2-3; tentative D call: TRBD2 (6 bases). Germline values: CDR1 SNHLY, CDR2 FYNNEI. The length of the CDR3 is 16 residues. Trimming removed 1 base at V and 2 bases at J, with 13 bases between. CDR3 sequence reads: CASSEVGTPTTDTQYF. The CDR3 DNA sequence: TGTGCCAGCAGTGAAGTCGGGACTCCGACCACAGATACGCAGTATTTT.

This clone has more than one count but fewer than ten. The V call is TRBV28, the J call TRBJ2-1; 8 positions match TRBD1. After removal of 7 bases from V and 2 bases from J, the junction contained 13 bases not matched to a gene. CDR3 size: 17 residues. Germline V CDR1 and CDR2: MDHEN, SYDVKM. CDR3 protein: CASTPTRDRNPYNEQFF. In DNA, the CDR3 is TGTGCCAGCACCCCTACCCGGGACAGGAATCCCTACAATGAGCAGTTCTTC.

This chain joins TRBV6-4 and TRBJ2-1; D may be TRBD1 (5 bases). Germline-derived CDR1 and CDR2 are MRHNA and SNTAGT. This CDR3 is built from 13 residues. V shed 0 bases and J shed 5 bases, with 5 bases lying between them. CDR3 DNA sequence: TGTGCCAGCAGTGACTCGGACAACAATGAGCAGTTCTTC. Protein: CASSDSDNNEQFF.

There are a few counts of this clone. The chain combines TRBV6-1 with TRBJ2-7; a possible D gene is TRBD1 (5 bases). The ends were cut back, 1 base at V and 2 bases at J, with 12 bases in the middle. The length of the CDR3 is 15 residues. Germline-derived CDR1 and CDR2 are MNHNS and SASEGT. Written as DNA, the CDR3 is TGTGCCAGCAGTGAAGTTCTACTCAGGGCCTACGAGCAGTACTTC. Protein sequence: CASSEVLLRAYEQYF.

The CDR3 DNA follows: TGCGCCAGCAGTGAGTCGGACAGGGGGGGCCTAGGTCAGCCCCAGCATTTT. It translates to CASSESDRGGLGQPQHF. V and J are TRBV10-2 and TRBJ1-5; 10 bases agree with TRBD1. This CDR3 has 17 residues. The trim removed 0 bases at V and 6 bases at J, leaving 8 bases unmatched. Germline V gene sequence: CDR1 WSHSY, CDR2 SAAADI.

CDR3: CASSFESTGELFF. The CDR3 bases are TGTGCCAGCAGCTTCGAGAGCACCGGGGAGCTGTTTTTT. The V and J genes are TRBV7-2 and TRBJ2-2, with D unclear. Trimming left V 3 bases short and J 4 bases short, with 6 bases between. CDR3 length: 13 residues. CDR1 SGHTA and CDR2 FQGNSA come from the germline V gene.

The chain employs TRBV7-6 and TRBJ2-2; 7 bases align to TRBD2. The germline gives CDR1 SGHVS, CDR2 FNYEAQ. Trimming at V came to 6 bases and at J to 5 bases, leaving 15 bases not matched to a gene. The CDR3 is 17 amino acids. The chain's CDR3 is CASSSTRGTSVTGELFF. In DNA form, the CDR3 reads TGTGCCAGCAGTTCTACCCGAGGCACTAGCGTGACCGGGGAGCTGTTTTTT.

This clone appeared a few times. V and J are TRBV5-5 and TRBJ2-5, with 10 bases identical to TRBD2. Germline V gene sequence: CDR1 SGHKS, CDR2 YYEKEE (reference sequence). J lost 1 base, V lost 1 base, and 4 bases had no gene match. The CDR3 consists of 16 residues. The DNA for the CDR3 is TGTGCCAGCAGCTTGTCAGAGCGGGAGGGCCAAGAGACCCAGTACTTC. Amino acid sequence: CASSLSEREGQETQYF.

This chain connects TRBV19 to TRBJ2-2, with D possibly matching TRBD1 (6 bases). The CDR3 loop spans 13 amino acids. V shed 6 bases and J shed 3 bases, with 8 bases lying between them. CDR1 and CDR2 from the germline V gene are LNHDA and SQIVND (reference sequence). The CDR3 spells CASRQGYTGELFF. The CDR3 DNA is TGTGCCAGTAGACAGGGTTACACCGGGGAGCTGTTTTTT.

The chain uses TRBV28 and TRBJ1-2, with 7 bases identical to TRBD1. Germline V gene data show CDR1 as MDHEN and CDR2 as SYDVKM. V was pared by 5 bases and J by 4 bases, with 4 bases of the junction left unmatched. The CDR3 spans 13 residues. The CDR3 coding sequence is TGTGCCAGCAGTCCCGACAGGGCCTATGGCTACACCTTC. Translation: CASSPDRAYGYTF.